The clone carrying this T cell receptor (beta chain) came up once. The data were taken from a study of blood T cell repertoires in COVID-19. Across the whole study: Samples came from the United States, Italy and Spain, spanning acute and convalescent COVID-19. The analysed material was cDNA or gDNA that came from T cells, B-cell-depleted T cells, or PBMCs.

Under the authors' procedure: Amplification of reference gene primers was used by the study to estimate nucleated cell counts. Profiling relied on immunoSEQ multiplex PCR, and the TCRdb table lists in-frame clones only, not all of them. V, J and clone size derive from that table, while D and trimming were established from the DNA sequence. The table lists just under 80,000 clones, roughly 80% of them singletons. Germline V gives CDR1 PRHDT, CDR2 FYEKMQ (reference sequence). The CDR3 is 15 residues long. The germline V and J ends were trimmed by 0 bases and 4 bases, with 10 bases remaining between them.

This chain links TRBV13 with TRBJ1-5, with D possibly matching TRBD1 (5 bases). Sequenced sample: peripheral blood. The origin of this receptor is a woman in her 70s with acute or convalescent COVID-19. The DNA for the CDR3 is TGTGCCAGCAGCTTAGGTTGGGGCGCTAATCAGCCCCAGCATTTT. Its translation: CASSLGWGANQPQHF.